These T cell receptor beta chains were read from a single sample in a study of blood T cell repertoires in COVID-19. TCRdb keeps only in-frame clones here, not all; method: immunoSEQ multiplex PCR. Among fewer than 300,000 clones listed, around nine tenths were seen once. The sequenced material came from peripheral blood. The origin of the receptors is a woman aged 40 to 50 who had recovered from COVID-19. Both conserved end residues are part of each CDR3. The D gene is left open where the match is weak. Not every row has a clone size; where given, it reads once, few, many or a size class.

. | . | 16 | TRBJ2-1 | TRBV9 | CASSSDGLPLHNEQFF | TGTGCCAGCAGCTCAGACGGACTACCACTCCACAATGAGCAGTTCTTC
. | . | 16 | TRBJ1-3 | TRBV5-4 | CASSLGGPGSGNTIYF | TGTGCCAGCAGCTTGGGCGGCCCAGGGTCTGGAAACACCATATATTTT
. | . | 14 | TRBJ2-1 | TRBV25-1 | CASSGVRPYNEQFF | TGTGCCAGCAGTGGGGTGAGGCCCTACAATGAGCAGTTCTTC
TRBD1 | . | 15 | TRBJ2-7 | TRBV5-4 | CASSPPGQVPYEQYF | TGTGCCAGCAGCCCCCCCGGACAGGTCCCCTACGAGCAGTACTTC
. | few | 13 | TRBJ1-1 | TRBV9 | CASSGRVDTEAFF | TGTGCCAGCAGCGGACGGGTGGACACTGAAGCTTTCTTT
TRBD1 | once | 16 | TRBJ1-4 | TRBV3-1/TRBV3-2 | CASSRRGGTGPEKLFF | TGTGCCAGCAGCCGCCGAGGGGGGACAGGGCCTGAAAAACTGTTTTTT
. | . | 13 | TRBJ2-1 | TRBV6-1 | CASTPQGYNEQFF | TGTGCCAGCACCCCGCAGGGGTACAATGAGCAGTTCTTC
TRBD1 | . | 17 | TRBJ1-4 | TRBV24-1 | CATSDFGQGATNEKLFF | TGTGCCACCAGTGATTTCGGACAGGGTGCAACTAATGAAAAACTGTTTTTT
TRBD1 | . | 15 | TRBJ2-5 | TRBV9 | CASSVSGRGRETQYF | TGTGCCAGCAGCGTATCCGGCAGGGGGCGAGAGACCCAGTACTTC
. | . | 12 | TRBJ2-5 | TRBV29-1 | CSAGAYQETQYF | TGCAGCGCGGGCGCTTACCAAGAGACCCAGTACTTC
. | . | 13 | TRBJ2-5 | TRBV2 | CATPGGAQETQYF | TGTGCCACCCCGGGGGGCGCCCAAGAGACCCAGTACTTC
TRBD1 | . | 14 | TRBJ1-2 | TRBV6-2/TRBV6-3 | CASSYPDRGDGYTF | TGTGCCAGCAGTTACCCGGACAGGGGGGATGGCTACACCTTC
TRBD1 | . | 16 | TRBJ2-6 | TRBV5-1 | CASSRTGLTGANVLTF | TGCGCCAGCAGCCGGACAGGGTTGACTGGGGCCAACGTCCTGACTTTC
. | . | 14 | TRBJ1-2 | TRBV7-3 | CASSLSGGPYGYTF | TGTGCCAGCAGCTTATCCGGGGGGCCATATGGCTACACCTTC
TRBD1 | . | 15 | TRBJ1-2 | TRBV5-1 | CASSFRGQGNYGYTF | TGCGCCAGCAGCTTTCGGGGACAGGGCAACTATGGCTACACCTTC
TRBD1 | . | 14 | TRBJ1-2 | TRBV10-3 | CAISDPRDSYGYTF | TGTGCCATCAGTGACCCGAGGGACAGCTATGGCTACACCTTC
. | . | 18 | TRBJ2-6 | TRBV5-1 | CASSLADSPARGANVLTF | TGCGCCAGCAGCTTGGCCGACTCCCCAGCGCGCGGGGCCAACGTCCTGACTTTC
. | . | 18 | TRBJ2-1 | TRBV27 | CASSTDRPATALSNEQFF | TGTGCCAGCAGTACCGACAGGCCCGCCACCGCCCTTTCGAATGAGCAGTTCTTC
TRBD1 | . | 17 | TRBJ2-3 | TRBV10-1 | CASWKSDRGGFTDTQYF | TGCGCCAGCTGGAAGTCGGACAGGGGGGGATTTACAGATACGCAGTATTTT
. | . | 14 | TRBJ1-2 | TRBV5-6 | CASSLALSPSGYTF | TGTGCCAGCAGCTTGGCCTTATCCCCCTCGGGCTACACCTTC
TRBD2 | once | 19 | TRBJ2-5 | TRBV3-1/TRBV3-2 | CASSQLGTSGRKDQETQYF | TGTGCCAGCAGCCAGCTCGGGACTAGCGGGAGGAAAGACCAAGAGACCCAGTACTTC
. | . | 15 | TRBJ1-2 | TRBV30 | CAWSVLSGEGDGYTF | TGTGCCTGGAGTGTACTGTCGGGTGAAGGTGATGGCTACACCTTC
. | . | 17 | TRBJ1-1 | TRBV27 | CASSSLKVGAGGTEAFF | TGTGCCAGCAGTTCGTTGAAAGTGGGGGCAGGCGGCACTGAAGCTTTCTTT
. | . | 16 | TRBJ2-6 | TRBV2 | CASRGAISSGANVLTF | TGTGCCAGCAGGGGAGCCATCAGCTCTGGGGCCAACGTCCTGACTTTC
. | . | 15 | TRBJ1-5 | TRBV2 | CASSSMGGNNQPQHF | TGTGCCAGCAGCTCCATGGGGGGGAACAATCAGCCCCAGCATTTT
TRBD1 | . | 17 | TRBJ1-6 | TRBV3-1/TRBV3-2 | CASLPRTGGSLGSPLHF | TGTGCCAGCCTCCCCCGGACAGGGGGCTCTCTGGGGTCACCCCTCCACTTT
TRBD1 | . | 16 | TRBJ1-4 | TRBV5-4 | CASSLAQGGTNEKLFF | TGTGCCAGCAGCTTGGCACAGGGGGGAACTAATGAAAAACTGTTTTTT
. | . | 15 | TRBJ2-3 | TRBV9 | CASSPRGWGTDTQYF | TGTGCCAGCAGCCCCAGGGGATGGGGCACAGATACGCAGTATTTT
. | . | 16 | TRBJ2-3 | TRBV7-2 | CASSSLLGGTTDTQYF | TGTGCCAGCAGCTCCCTTTTAGGCGGGACCACAGATACGCAGTATTTT
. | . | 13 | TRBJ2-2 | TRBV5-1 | CASTYPGTGELFF | TGCGCCAGCACCTACCCCGGTACCGGGGAGCTGTTTTTT
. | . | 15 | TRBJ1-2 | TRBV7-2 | CASSLTPGANYGYTF | TGTGCCAGCAGCTTAACCCCTGGAGCTAACTATGGCTACACCTTC
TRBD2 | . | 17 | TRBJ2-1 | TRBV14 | CASSQNGAGVVYNEQFF | TGTGCCAGCAGCCAAAACGGGGCGGGAGTGGTTTACAATGAGCAGTTCTTC
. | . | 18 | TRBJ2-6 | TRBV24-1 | CATSDGAARSSGANVLTF | TGTGCCACCAGTGATGGGGCAGCCAGGAGCTCTGGGGCCAACGTCCTGACTTTC
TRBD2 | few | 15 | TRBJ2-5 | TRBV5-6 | CASSPGLAGGETQYF | TGTGCCAGCAGCCCAGGACTAGCGGGAGGAGAGACCCAGTACTTC
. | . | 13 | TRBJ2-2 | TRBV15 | CATSRDLRGELFF | TGTGCCACCAGCAGAGATTTGAGGGGGGAGCTGTTTTTT
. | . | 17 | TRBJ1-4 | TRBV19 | CASKGWHQNVGGEKLFF | TGTGCCAGTAAGGGGTGGCACCAAAATGTCGGGGGTGAAAAACTGTTTTTT
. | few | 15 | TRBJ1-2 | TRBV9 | CASSASGSPNYGYTF | TGTGCCAGCAGCGCCTCAGGGTCCCCTAACTATGGCTACACCTTC
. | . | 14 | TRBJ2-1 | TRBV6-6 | CASSPQGTFNEQFF | TGTGCCAGCAGCCCGCAGGGGACCTTCAATGAGCAGTTCTTC
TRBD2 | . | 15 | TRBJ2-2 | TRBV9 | CASSVGGGSGGELFF | TGTGCCAGCAGCGTCGGCGGCGGGAGTGGCGGGGAGCTGTTTTTT